This entry features one T cell receptor (beta chain) sequence. Its antigen is still unknown. No clone much larger than this one lies a single base away; base qualities are absent. The sample originates from a study of cytomegalovirus exposure and HLA in healthy donors (dated by TCRdb to the late 2010s). Describing the broader study: An earlier analysis of approximately 600 of the donors reported 250 to 300 Gb of sequence data and some 120 million unique TCR beta sequences from around 200 million T cells. Several DR-DQ haplotypes were handled as single units for association and clustering because linkage in the cohort was strong. A separate validation cohort of about 110 different subjects was used in addition to the 666-subject first cohort. Alongside the repertoire data, information on donor age, sex, ethnicity and CMV serostatus was compiled. Across 398 genotyped donors of the cohort, an average of about 200,000 unique TCR beta nucleotide sequences per donor were sequenced, and around 19% of those sequences were non-productive. All discovery cohort repertoires had been generated on a single sequencing platform. In the later analysis, no new phenotypic data were used to find candidate immune exposures; instead, reliance was placed on TCR beta sequences and their occurrence across donors. HLA typing covered class I and class II loci at four-digit resolution. Among the roughly 370 genotyped donors, around 81% belonged to the genetic ancestry cluster associated with self-reported Caucasian donors. A later genetic analysis took genome-wide SNP genotypes for about 65% of the 666 donors and used that subset as a discovery cohort. High-throughput TCR immunosequencing, statistical association of individual TCRs with disease status, and machine learning were combined to predict cytomegalovirus infection status. The aim of the study was to test whether cataloging public T cell receptors could identify signatures of past pathogen exposure. The number of typed donors differed by locus: roughly 620-630 for A, B, C, DRB1 and DQB1; approximately 520 for DQA1; 606 for DPA1; and roughly 490 for DPB1. About 280 gigabases of sequencing data and around 80 million unique TCR sequences made up an early release that covered several hundred HLA-typed donors. An earlier analysis of around 640 of the donors used high-throughput TCR beta sequencing to judge whether each TCR beta V gene segment behaved as functional or pseudogenic. A later analysis re-analyzed previously published TCR beta repertoires from 650 to 800 donors and added high-resolution HLA genotyping to study TCR occurrence patterns. The T cell repertoires of 666 subjects were profiled by immunosequencing and related to cytomegalovirus serostatus.

V is cut back by 5 bases and J by 5 bases, with 8 bases in the junction unmatched. The CDR1 and CDR2 encoded by the germline V gene are SGHTA and FQGNSA. Measured from the cysteine to the phenylalanine, the CDR3 is 15 residues long. The CDR3 DNA has 45 bases and is translated from base 1. Libraries were constructed by the immunoSEQ multiplex PCR assay. For the multiplex PCR, a mixture combining 60 forward primers for TCR Vbeta segments and 13 reverse primers for TCR Jbeta segments was used. The CDR3 region of rearranged TCR beta genes was amplified from genomic DNA with a multiplex PCR assay. Amplified TCR beta libraries were sequenced as 87-base-pair reads on the Illumina HiSeq System. In the authors' own workflow: Across the 600 to 700 repertoires, a later analysis counted roughly 84 million unique TCR beta chains, 9 million to 14 million of which were shared by at least two donors. Raw reads were error-corrected and collapsed into unique sequences by a nearest-neighbor algorithm in which closely related sequences were merged to remove PCR and sequencing errors. V, D and J gene segments were assigned by aligning CDR3 sequences to IMGT reference sequences. Each retained sequence needed at least a six-nucleotide match to both a V gene segment and a J gene segment. A rearrangement was called productive if the CDR3 had no stop codons and remained in frame with V and J, and every other rearrangement was called non-productive. Following IMGT convention, CDR3 was defined as the stretch from the second conserved V-encoded cysteine up to the conserved J-encoded phenylalanine. Sequences without an unambiguous match to a single V gene segment were excluded from the earlier analysis of approximately 600 of the donors. An earlier analysis of 587 of the donors called V segments functional above 56.7% productive rearrangements and segregating when the between-donor standard deviation exceeded 5%. A statistical classification framework was built for diagnosing cytomegalovirus status from the catalog of TCR beta chain sequences. In a later analysis, V and J genes were assigned by comparing TCR nucleotide sequences against IMGT/GENE-DB human TR gene sequences. In a later analysis, CDR3 sequences and most-parsimonious VDJ recombination scenarios were assigned using the TCRdist pipeline. In a later analysis, each TCR beta chain was defined by its CDR3 amino acid sequence together with its V-gene family, and reads lacking a unique V-gene family were excluded. As a way to deal with suspected cross-contamination and a sequencing artifact, a later analysis dropped 450 to 600 nucleotide sequences that were highly shared and had low generation probability. In a later analysis, a clonal expansion index for each public chain was calculated from normalized within-repertoire ranks of inferred template counts. In a later analysis, generation probabilities were computed with a VDJ recombination model fitted to out-of-frame rearrangements, and the resulting probabilities were checked against IGoR. In a later analysis, TCR-TCR, TCR-HLA and TCR-CMV co-occurrence was scored with hypergeometric tests, and a repertoire-size bias correction was applied to TCR pairs. A later analysis estimated false discovery rates by permuting HLA or CMV assignments 20 times. In a later analysis, co-occurring TCRs were grouped with DBSCAN, and TCRdist sequence similarity was added when clustering was performed within HLA-allele-positive subsets. For co-occurrence clustering, repertoires with fewer than 30,000 or more than 120,000 public chains were excluded, along with roughly 5 repertoires with anomalous nucleotide sharing. TCRdb obtained this table from immuneACCESS and retained in-frame rearrangements with V and J assigned. These tables miss some clones; where compared with another copy, unresolved V genes account for less than half of the shortfall, and the remainder is unexplained. The DNA gave D and trimming, while V, J and clone size come from that table. The sample table lists about 200,000 clones, about 76% of them with a count of one. The ten largest clones represent approximately 0.4% of the sample.

The research as a whole found: The cohort was sequenced for TCR beta chains only, and without alpha or paired-chain data the features that could be detected were limited. The sequencing pipeline was judged likely to have produced a cluster of highly shared sequence variants as a technical artifact. A later analysis found that TCR association rates varied across HLA loci, with DRB1 alleles showing the most associated TCRs and HLA-C alleles the fewest. V-gene and J-gene trimming of TCR beta chains was associated with a missense DCLRE1C variant in a later genetic analysis, and the association was replicated in an independent cohort. Correlated functional status among segregating V segments might reflect linkage disequilibrium, but an unknown experimental factor could not be ruled out. Several of the top co-occurrence clusters appeared to be linked to parvovirus B19, influenza, CMV and Epstein-Barr virus, according to a later analysis. In a later genetic analysis, fewer N-insertions in productive TCRs were reported among donors in an Asian-associated ancestry cluster than the approximately 670-donor mean. Because some donors lacked HLA typing at each locus, the association tests relied only on the typed subset. The earlier analysis of some 540 of the donors excluded 15 to 20 rarely observed V segments, including chromosome 9 orphons, because counts were too low. An earlier analysis of approximately 500 of the donors showed that most TCR beta V segments appeared in productive rearrangements either about 90% or about 30% of the time, which broadly matched IMGT annotations. Roughly uniform sequencing depth across donors was assumed in presence/absence analyses, although this assumption may not hold. Assigning TCR associations to individual alleles was difficult when HLA alleles, especially DR and DQ, strongly co-occurred. Specific HLA alleles were associated with 15,000 to 20,000 TCR beta sequences at a false discovery rate of 0.05 in a later analysis. A further reported finding was that TCR beta sequences accurately predicted the HLA-A and HLA-B alleles for most subjects in the first cohort. The 87-base-pair reads could not distinguish some IMGT-functional V segments, including TRBV6-2 and TRBV6-3, so those segments were excluded. CMV serostatus was the only immune exposure information available for the cohort. It was suggested by the authors that the approach could potentially be generalized to other disease states and immunological phenotypes. A later analysis found that most CMV-associated TCR beta chains appeared HLA-restricted, with HLA associations seemingly driven largely by CMV exposure. Cytomegalovirus status was reported to be diagnosed by the classifier with high specificity and sensitivity in both the original and validation cohorts. A total of roughly 160 TCR beta chains were listed by the study as associated with cytomegalovirus. Most TCR sequences were observed very rarely across donors, whereas some public TCRs were present in many individuals. In a later analysis, HLA-associated TCR beta chains were found to be more clonally expanded and to have lower generation probabilities than equally common non-associated chains. In vitro tests confirmed that a few of the cytomegalovirus-associated TCR beta chains recognize cytomegalovirus antigens.

The cohort consisted of 600 to 700 healthy bone marrow donors. Cohort members were all nominally healthy when sampled, although unrecorded immune exposures were likely present. The donor tested CMV seropositive, placing the donor among the 289 seropositive members of the cohort. Every donor gave a peripheral blood sample, and the peripheral blood mononuclear cells from that sample were used for TCR beta sequencing. The Qiagen DNeasy Blood Extraction Kit was used to extract genomic DNA from the blood cell samples. The V gene is TRBV7-2 and the J gene is TRBJ2-7; TRBD2 lines up with 11 middle nucleotides. The TCR originated in a male donor in good health and CMV-seropositive. The sequenced material came from PBMCs. The DNA reads as follows: TGTGCCAGCAGCCCTACTAGCGGGAGCTGGGACGAGCAGTACTTC. Its protein reads: CASSPTSGSWDEQYF. Where the CDR3 stops, the reference TRBV7-2 and TRBJ2-7 genes take over; the full variable domain is GAGVSQSPSNKVTEKGKDVELRCDPISGHTALYWYRQSLGQGLEFLIYFQGNSAPDKSGLPSDRFSAERTGGSVSTLTIQRTQQEDSAVYLCASSPTSGSWDEQYFGPGTRLTVT.